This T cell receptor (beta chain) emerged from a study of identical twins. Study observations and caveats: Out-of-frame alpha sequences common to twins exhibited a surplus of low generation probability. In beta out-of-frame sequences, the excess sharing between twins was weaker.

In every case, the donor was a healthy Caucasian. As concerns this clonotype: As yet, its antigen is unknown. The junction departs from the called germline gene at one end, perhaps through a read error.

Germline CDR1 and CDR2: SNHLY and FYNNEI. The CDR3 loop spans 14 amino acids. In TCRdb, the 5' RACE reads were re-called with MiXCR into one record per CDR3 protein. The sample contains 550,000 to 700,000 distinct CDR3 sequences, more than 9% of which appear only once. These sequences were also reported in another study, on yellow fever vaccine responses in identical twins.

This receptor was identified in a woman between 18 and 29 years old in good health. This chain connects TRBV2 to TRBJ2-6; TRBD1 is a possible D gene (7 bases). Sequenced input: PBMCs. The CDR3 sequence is CASRTGTGANVLTF. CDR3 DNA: TGTGCCAGCAGGACAGGGACTGGGGCTAACGTCCTGACTTTC.